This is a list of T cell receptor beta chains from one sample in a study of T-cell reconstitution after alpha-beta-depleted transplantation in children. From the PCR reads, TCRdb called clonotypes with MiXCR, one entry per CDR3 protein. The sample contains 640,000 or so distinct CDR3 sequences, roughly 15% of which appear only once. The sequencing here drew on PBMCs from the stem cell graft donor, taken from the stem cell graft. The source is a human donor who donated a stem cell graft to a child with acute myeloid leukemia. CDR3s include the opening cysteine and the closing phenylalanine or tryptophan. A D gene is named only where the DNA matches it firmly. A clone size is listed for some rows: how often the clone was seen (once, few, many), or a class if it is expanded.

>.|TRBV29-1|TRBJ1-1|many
CSVWVAEAFF
TGCAGCGTATGGGTGGCTGAAGCTTTCTTT
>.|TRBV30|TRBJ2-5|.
CAWSEQGEETQYF
TGTGCCTGGAGTGAACAAGGGGAAGAGACCCAGTACTTC
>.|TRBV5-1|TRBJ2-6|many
CASTEGSGANVLTF
TGCGCAAGTACAGAAGGTTCTGGGGCCAACGTCCTGACTTTC
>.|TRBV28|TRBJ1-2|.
CASSTNPVGGNYGYTF
TGTGCCAGCAGCACCAACCCAGTGGGTGGAAACTATGGCTACACCTTC
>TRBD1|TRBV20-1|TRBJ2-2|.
CCARGQRTGDTGELFF
TGCTGTGCTAGGGGACAGAGGACAGGCGACACCGGGGAGCTGTTTTTT
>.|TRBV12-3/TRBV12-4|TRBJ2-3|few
CASSFTGPDTQYF
TGTGCCAGCAGTTTCACAGGGCCCGATACGCAGTATTTT
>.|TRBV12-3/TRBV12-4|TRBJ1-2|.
CASSPRTSGTSSYGYTF
TGTGCCAGCAGCCCTAGGACGTCCGGGACAAGCTCATATGGCTACACCTTC
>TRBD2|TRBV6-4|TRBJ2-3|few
CASSDSGGETDTQYF
TGTGCCAGCAGTGACTCTGGGGGGGAGACAGATACGCAGTATTTT
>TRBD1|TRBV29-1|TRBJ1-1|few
CSVEVWDRGHTEAFF
TGCAGCGTTGAAGTCTGGGACAGGGGGCATACTGAAGCTTTCTTT
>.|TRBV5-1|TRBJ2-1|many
CASSLRVMGNEQFF
TGCGCCAGCAGCTTGAGAGTTATGGGCAATGAGCAGTTCTTC
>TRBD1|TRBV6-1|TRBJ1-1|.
CASSKWTGHMNTEAFF
TGTGCCAGCAGTAAGTGGACAGGGCATATGAACACTGAAGCTTTCTTT
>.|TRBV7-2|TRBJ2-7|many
CASSLYPGYEQYF
TGTGCCAGCAGCTTATACCCAGGCTACGAGCAGTACTTC
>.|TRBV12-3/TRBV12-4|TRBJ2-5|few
CASSRLRGDRETQYF
TGTGCCAGCAGCCGACTCCGAGGGGACCGAGAGACCCAGTACTTC
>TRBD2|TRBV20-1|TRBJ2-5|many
CSARTQRGIQETQYF
TGCAGTGCTAGAACCCAGCGGGGGATACAAGAGACCCAGTACTTC
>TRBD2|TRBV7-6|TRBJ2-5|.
CASSLGWKGLATGTQYF
TGTGCCAGCAGCTTAGGATGGAAGGGACTAGCGACCGGGACCCAGTACTTC
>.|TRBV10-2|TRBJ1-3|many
CASSEGNSGNTIYF
TGCGCCAGCAGTGAGGGCAACTCTGGAAACACCATATATTTT
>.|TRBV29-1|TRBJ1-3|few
CSAHEASGRGNTIYF
TGCAGCGCTCACGAGGCGTCAGGGAGAGGAAACACCATATATTTT
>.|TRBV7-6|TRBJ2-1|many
CASSHRARAYNNEQFF
TGTGCCAGCAGCCATCGGGCCAGGGCCTATAACAATGAGCAGTTCTTC
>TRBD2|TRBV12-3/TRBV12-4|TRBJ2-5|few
CASTLGLAGGLKRETQYF
TGTGCCAGCACTCTGGGACTAGCGGGGGGGCTCAAAAGGGAGACCCAGTACTTC
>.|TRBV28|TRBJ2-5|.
CASRTGLMTQYF
TGTGCCAGCAGGACAGGTTTGATGACCCAGTACTTC
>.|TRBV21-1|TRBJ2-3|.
CASSTELSTDTQYF
TGTGCCAGCAGCACAGAGCTTAGCACAGATACGCAGTATTTT
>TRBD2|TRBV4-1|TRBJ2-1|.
CASSRGGALNEQFF
TGCGCCAGCAGTCGCGGGGGGGCCTTAAATGAGCAGTTCTTC
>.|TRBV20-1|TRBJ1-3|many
CSASGSGSGNTIYF
TGCAGTGCGTCGGGCAGTGGATCTGGAAACACCATATATTTT
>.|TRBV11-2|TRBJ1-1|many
CASSQTQGVDTEAFF
TGTGCCAGCAGCCAAACTCAGGGCGTTGACACTGAAGCTTTCTTT